These 14 T cell receptor beta chains were sequenced from one sample in a study of blood T cells in healthy people across ages. Primed by a sample-barcoded 5' primer and a J-beta primer mix, a second PCR proceeded for about 7 to 12 cycles. TCRdb independently ran MiXCR on the 5' RACE reads; one entry per CDR3 protein. The profile shows around 800,000 distinct CDR3 sequences, roughly 46% of them singletons. The sequencing sample was made of blood. These receptors originate from an older man in good health.

This rearrangement joins TRBV4-3 to TRBJ1-2; 8 bases align to TRBD1. Germline V CDR1 and CDR2: LGHNA, YSLEER. Unmatched junction bases numbered 5, after V lost 1 base and J lost 4 bases. The CDR3 length is 15 residues. The DNA for the CDR3 is TGCGCCAGCAGCCAAGGGGCAGGGGGCTTCTATGGCTACACCTTC. Its translation is CASSQGAGGFYGYTF.

The J gene is TRBJ2-6, the V gene TRBV5-5; the D gene is possibly TRBD2 (5 bases). V dropped 4 bases and J dropped 4 bases, with 12 bases sitting between them. CDR1 is SGHKS, CDR2 YYEKEE, per germline (reference sequence). This CDR3 has 15 residues. CDR3 nucleotides: TGTGCCAGCAGCGTTCGGACTCTCGGGGCCAACGTCCTGACTTTC. Protein: CASSVRTLGANVLTF. Together with reference TRBV5-5 and TRBJ2-6, the CDR3 gives the full variable domain: DAGVTQSPTHLIKTRGQQVTLRCSPISGHKSVSWYQQVLGQGPQFIFQYYEKEERGRGNFPDRFSARQFPNYSSELNVNALLLGDSALYLCASSVRTLGANVLTFGAGSRLTVL.

This chain connects TRBV29-1 to TRBJ2-5; 13 positions agree with TRBD2. Trimming took 5 bases from V and 6 from J; bases not matched to a gene: 9. CDR1 SQVTM and CDR2 ANQGSEA come from the germline V gene. The CDR3 totals 15 residues. The CDR3 protein is CSVIPTSGGAKTQYF. For the CDR3, the DNA is TGCAGCGTTATCCCCACTAGCGGGGGGGCGAAGACCCAGTACTTC.

The V call is TRBV6-1, the J call TRBJ1-2, with D maybe TRBD1 (5 bases). The V and J ends lost 3 bases and 1 base respectively, with 12 bases between them. Looked up from germline, CDR1 is MNHNS and CDR2 is SASEGT. The CDR3 is made up of 15 amino acids. CDR3 in amino acids: CASSEATGYNYGYTF. Here the CDR3 DNA reads TGTGCCAGCAGTGAGGCAACAGGATATAACTATGGCTACACCTTC.

The table lists this clonotype with a few counts. The V gene is TRBV10-3, the J gene TRBJ2-1; 9 positions match TRBD2. Germline V gene lookup returns CDR1 ENHRY and CDR2 SYGVKD. The CDR3 sequence is 21 residues long. V shed 5 bases and J 0 bases; nucleotides not matched to a gene: 20. CDR3 sequence reads: CAISRTAASGTNAHSYNEQFF. The DNA of the CDR3 is TGTGCCATCAGTCGGACCGCGGCTAGCGGGACCAATGCACACTCCTACAATGAGCAGTTCTTC.

This clonotype was counted a few times. V usage is TRBV7-9 and J usage is TRBJ2-1, with TRBD2 matching 10 bases. Per germline, CDR1 SEHNR and CDR2 FQNEAQ (reference sequence). This CDR3 has 14 residues. The V and J ends lost 8 bases and 0 bases, in that order; junction bases with no gene match: 1. The CDR3 sequence: CASQREGSYNEQFF. The CDR3, as DNA: TGTGCCAGCCAGCGGGAGGGCTCCTACAATGAGCAGTTCTTC.

This clonotype was recorded a few times. V is TRBV12-3 or TRBV12-4 and J is TRBJ1-1; TRBD1 agrees at 7 bases. The CDR3 runs 14 residues. The J segment lost 2 bases and the V segment lost 5 bases, leaving 5 bases of the junction unmatched. CDR3 protein: CASSGGDRNTEAFF. The CDR3, as DNA: TGTGCCAGCAGTGGGGGGGACAGAAACACTGAAGCTTTCTTT.

This clonotype was recorded many times. The chain links TRBV20-1 to TRBJ2-1; the match to TRBD2 covers 7 bases. CDR3 length equals 15 residues. From germline, CDR1 is DFQATT and CDR2 SNEGSKA (reference sequence). Trimming cost V 3 bases and J 1 base; bases outside gene matches: 6. CDR3 DNA: TGCAGTGCTAGTAAAACTAGCGCTTCCTACAATGAGCAGTTCTTC. This codes for CSASKTSASYNEQFF.

The V gene is TRBV15, the J gene TRBJ1-2; TRBD1 matches at 9 bases. The germline V gene encodes CDR1 LNHNV and CDR2 YYDKDF (reference sequence). The CDR3 has 15 amino acids. Trimming took 0 bases from V and 8 from J; bases not matched to a gene: 7. The CDR3 is CATSRDRGTGFGYTF. The CDR3 DNA follows: TGTGCCACCAGCAGAGATAGAGGGACAGGGTTCGGCTACACCTTC.

This clonotype has a handful of counts. V and J are TRBV29-1 and TRBJ2-1; D remains ambiguous. Trimming took off 7 bases at V and 6 bases at J, with 13 bases between the two ends. Germline V gene data show CDR1 as SQVTM and CDR2 as ANQGSEA. This CDR3 has 12 amino acids. DNA of the CDR3: TGCAGCGCGGAACGTAGTGGCAATGAGCAGTTCTTC. It encodes CSAERSGNEQFF.

The rearrangement links TRBV6-2 or TRBV6-3 to TRBJ2-1, with 9 bases matching TRBD2. Germline V gene sequence: CDR1 MNHEY, CDR2 SVGEGT. CDR3 length equals 14 residues. Unmatched junction bases numbered 11, after V lost 10 bases and J lost 7 bases. The CDR3 region is CAIRKAGGPNEQFF. CDR3 bases: TGTGCCATCCGGAAGGCGGGAGGGCCGAATGAGCAGTTCTTC.

This clonotype occurred a few times. V gene TRBV15 combines with J gene TRBJ2-1; a possible D gene is TRBD2 (5 bases). The CDR3 covers 15 residues. V lost 3 bases and J lost 7, with 16 bases in between. Per the germline V gene, CDR1 is LNHNV and CDR2 is YYDKDF (reference sequence). DNA for the CDR3: TGTGCCACCAGCAGTGCCTTAGGTCCGGGGAATGAGCAGTTCTTC. Its translation is CATSSALGPGNEQFF.

This sequence joins TRBV7-2 and TRBJ2-3; TRBD2 matches 10 bases. This CDR3 region has 18 residues. Germline V gene lookup returns CDR1 SGHTA and CDR2 FQGNSA. V shed 5 bases and J 4 bases; nucleotides not matched to a gene: 15. The CDR3 spells CASSPSGSPLALPDTQYF. CDR3 coding DNA: TGTGCCAGCAGCCCTAGCGGGAGCCCCCTCGCATTGCCAGATACGCAGTATTTT.

A few counts support this clonotype. This chain uses TRBV5-5 with TRBJ2-5; D is ambiguous. With 4 bases removed from V and 4 bases from J, the gap between germline ends came to 11 bases. Germline V gene sequence: CDR1 SGHKS, CDR2 YYEKEE (reference sequence). The CDR3 covers 13 residues. The DNA of the CDR3 is TGTGCCAGCAGCGAGAACTGGTCAGAGACCCAGTACTTC. The encoded protein is CASSENWSETQYF.